This TCR beta chain appears in the sequencing data of a study of response to subunit inactivated influenza vaccine. Study observations and caveats: Authors suggested few new T cells are recruited by each seasonal influenza vaccination.

CDR1 is DFQATT and CDR2 is SNEGSKA in the germline V gene (reference sequence). V was clipped by 5 bases and J by 0 bases, with 19 bases between them. The CDR3 consists of 16 residues. TCRdb re-derived calls from the RT-PCR reads in MiXCR, one entry per CDR3 protein. Here the sample spans around 500,000 distinct CDR3 sequences, over 9.5% being singletons. Only a few counts were recorded for this clonotype. The antigen remains undetermined. This material consisted of PBMCs from blood, taken more than 35 days after vaccination. The origin of this receptor is a man in his fifties who received an inactivated influenza vaccine. The J gene is TRBJ1-1, the V gene TRBV20-1; perhaps TRBD1 as D (6 bases). Here the CDR3 DNA reads TGCAGTGCTCCGAACAGGGAAGGGTACATGAACACTGAAGCTTTCTTT. Its protein is CSAPNREGYMNTEAFF.